Presented here are 32 T cell receptor beta chains from one specimen sequenced in a study of CD8 T cells in ankylosing spondylitis. TCRdb called the 5' RACE reads again in MiXCR, with one record for every CDR3 protein. In the table there are approximately 260,000 distinct CDR3 sequences, about a sixth of which are singletons. What was sequenced was blood, either unsorted or a sorted T cell fraction (not recorded which). Source of these receptors: a male donor with ankylosing spondylitis or in good health (not recorded which).

This clonotype was detected many times. The V gene is TRBV12-5, the J gene TRBJ2-5; D gene unclear. Trimming stripped 4 bases from V and 0 bases from J, with 12 bases between. In germline, CDR1 is LGHNT, CDR2 FRNRAP. The CDR3 spans 15 residues. The CDR3: CASGSPDGYQETQYF. The DNA for the CDR3 is TGTGCTAGTGGTTCACCGGACGGGTACCAAGAGACCCAGTACTTC. The full variable domain, completed using reference TRBV12-5 and TRBJ2-5, is DARVTQTPRHKVTEMGQEVTMRCQPILGHNTVFWYRQTMMQGLELLAYFRNRAPLDDSGMPKDRFSAEMPDATLATLKIQPSEPRDSAVYFCASGSPDGYQETQYFGPGTRLLVL.

Of note for this clonotype: Here the CDR3 omits its conserved ending phenylalanine or tryptophan, so a read error is the likely source. The V and J genes are TRBV29-1 and TRBJ2-3; 9 bases are shared with TRBD1. The germline gives CDR1 SQVTM, CDR2 ANQGSEA. The CDR3 is made up of 13 amino acids. After removal of 6 bases from V and 7 bases from J, the junction contained 8 bases not matched to a gene. The CDR3 spells CSVMTGGGNTQYL. The CDR3 DNA reads TGCAGCGTCATGACAGGGGGTGGCAATACGCAGTATCTT.

J is TRBJ1-1 and V is TRBV5-1, with 8 nucleotides matching TRBD1. Germline V gives CDR1 SGHRS, CDR2 YFSETQ. The CDR3 spans 15 residues. Trimming at V came to 3 bases and at J to 4 bases, leaving 8 bases not matched to a gene. CDR3 loop: CASSSGQVWGTEAFF. The CDR3 nucleotides read TGCGCCAGCAGCTCGGGACAGGTTTGGGGCACTGAAGCTTTCTTT.

The rearrangement joins TRBV27 to TRBJ1-1, with 7 bases matching TRBD1. V lost 5 bases to trimming and J lost 0 bases; unmatched junction nucleotides: 12. This CDR3 region has 17 residues. The germline V gene has CDR1 MNHEY and CDR2 SMNVEV (reference sequence). CDR3 sequence: CASSPRGGGVMNTEAFF. The CDR3 bases are TGTGCCAGCAGTCCCCGGGGAGGGGGCGTCATGAACACTGAAGCTTTCTTT.

Only a few counts were recorded for this clonotype. The chain has TRBV29-1 and TRBJ2-1, with a tentative D call TRBD1 (6 bases). The ends were cut back, 7 bases at V and 2 bases at J, with 9 bases in the middle. CDR1 and CDR2 (germline): SQVTM, ANQGSEA. This CDR3 has 12 residues. CDR3 coding DNA: TGCAGCGCCGGACAGACCTACAATGAGCAGTTCTTC. Protein sequence: CSAGQTYNEQFF.

This clonotype occurred a few times. This sequence joins TRBV7-9 and TRBJ2-7, with TRBD2 as a possible D gene (5 bases). Germline CDR1 is SEHNR and CDR2 is FQNEAQ (reference sequence). V lost 5 bases and J 0 bases, leaving 11 bases between the germline ends. The CDR3 has 14 amino acids. In DNA form, the CDR3 reads TGTGCCAGCAGCCAAGGGCGGGTCTCCTACGAGCAGTACTTC. Translated: CASSQGRVSYEQYF.

This clonotype was recorded a few times. V gene TRBV9 combines with J gene TRBJ1-1; a possible D gene is TRBD1 (5 bases). The CDR3 loop spans 16 amino acids. CDR1 is SGDLS, CDR2 YYNGEE, per germline. The germline V and J ends were trimmed by 4 bases and 4 bases, with 20 bases remaining between them. CDR3 nucleotide sequence: TGTGCCAGCAGCCCACGATATGGGACTTCGAGCACTGAAGCTTTCTTT. It specifies CASSPRYGTSSTEAFF.

Concerning this clonotype itself: This sequence may be a read error, since a much larger clone differs from it by one base. The chain is built from TRBV12-3 or TRBV12-4 and TRBJ2-7; 7 bases are shared with TRBD1. The length of the CDR3 is 14 residues. The CDR3, as DNA: TGTGCCAGCCGTTTAACAGGGGAGTCCTACGAGCAGTACTTC. This codes for CASRLTGESYEQYF.

CDR3 in amino acids: CASSQPTSSYNEQFF. The DNA of the CDR3 is TGCGCCAGCAGCCAACCAACAAGCTCCTACAATGAGCAGTTCTTC. The chain joins TRBV4-3 to TRBJ2-1, with unresolved D. V was cut by 2 bases and J by 0 bases, with 8 bases left in between. The CDR3 spans 15 residues. From germline, CDR1 is LGHNA and CDR2 YSLEER.

This clonotype appeared many times. The chain recombines TRBV27 with TRBJ2-1; maybe TRBD1 (6 bases). The V end lost 4 bases, the J end lost 7 bases, and 14 bases lay between the germline ends. The germline gives CDR1 MNHEY, CDR2 SMNVEV (reference sequence). There are 14 residues in the CDR3. The CDR3 loop is CASSSGTRGNEQFF. The CDR3 nucleotides read TGTGCCAGCAGTTCGGGGACACGGGGTAATGAGCAGTTCTTC.

J is TRBJ1-5 and V is TRBV15; 8 bases line up with TRBD1. V dropped 3 bases and J dropped 2; count of bases not matched to a gene: 3. The CDR3 loop spans 15 amino acids. Germline V gives CDR1 LNHNV, CDR2 YYDKDF (reference sequence). CDR3 in amino acids: CATSSLTGGNQPQHF. The CDR3 DNA is TGTGCCACCAGCAGTCTGACAGGGGGCAATCAGCCCCAGCATTTT. The entire variable domain, with the rest obtained from reference TRBV15 and TRBJ1-5, is as follows: DAMVIQNPRYQVTQFGKPVTLSCSQTLNHNVMYWYQQKSSQAPKLLFHYYDKDFNNEADTPDNFQSRRPNTSFCFLDIRSPGLGDTAMYLCATSSLTGGNQPQHFGDGTRLSIL.

The CDR3 DNA sequence: TGCGCCAGCAGCTTACCAATTTTATCTGGGGCCAACGTCCTGACTTTC. This codes for CASSLPILSGANVLTF. The V call is TRBV5-1, the J call TRBJ2-6; no reliable D call. Germline V gene lookup returns CDR1 SGHRS and CDR2 YFSETQ. With 2 bases removed from V and 1 base from J, the gap between germline ends came to 10 bases. The CDR3 totals 16 residues.

This clonotype was recorded once. This chain uses TRBV29-1 with TRBJ2-3; a weak D match, TRBD1 (8 bases). CDR3 size: 15 residues. V was cut by 5 bases and J by 4 bases, with 19 bases left in between. In germline, CDR1 is SQVTM, CDR2 ANQGSEA. Here the CDR3 DNA reads TGCAGCGTTTGGGAGGGCAGGGGGCTTTCAGATACGCAGTATTTT. Translation: CSVWEGRGLSDTQYF.

The table lists this clonotype with a few counts. V usage is TRBV11-2 and J usage is TRBJ2-7; 7 nucleotides line up with TRBD2. This CDR3 has 15 residues. Germline lookup yields CDR1 SGHAT and CDR2 FQNNGV. J gave up 3 bases and V 3 bases, and 8 bases lay outside the gene matches. The DNA of the CDR3 is TGTGCCAGCAGCTTTCCCGAGGGAGGGAACTACGAGCAGTACTTC. Its protein product is CASSFPEGGNYEQYF.

Only a few counts were recorded for this clonotype. The chain carries TRBV4-3 and TRBJ2-5; D could derive from TRBD1 or TRBD2 (7 bases each). This CDR3 is 15 amino acids long. In germline, CDR1 is LGHNA, CDR2 YSLEER. With 2 bases removed from V and 2 bases from J, the gap between germline ends came to 12 bases. The CDR3 is CASSQYQGGQETQYF. DNA for the CDR3: TGCGCCAGCAGCCAATACCAGGGGGGGCAAGAGACCCAGTACTTC.

This clonotype was seen at least ten times. The chain joins TRBV25-1 to TRBJ2-3, with D unresolved. Germline values: CDR1 MGHDK, CDR2 SYGVNS. The CDR3 runs to 13 residues. The ends were cut back, 5 bases at V and 5 bases at J, with 11 bases in the middle. This CDR3 is CASSMALGDTQYF. The CDR3 nucleotides read TGTGCCAGCAGTATGGCCCTAGGAGATACGCAGTATTTT. Together with reference TRBV25-1 and TRBJ2-3, the CDR3 gives the full variable domain: EADIYQTPRYLVIGTGKKITLECSQTMGHDKMYWYQQDPGMELHLIHYSYGVNSTEKGDLSSESTVSRIRTEHFPLTLESARPSHTSQYLCASSMALGDTQYFGPGTRLTVL.

This clonotype showed up just a few times. The CDR3 sequence is CATDTSGPSYEQYF. The CDR3 region has the DNA TGTGCCACCGACACTAGCGGACCTTCCTACGAGCAGTACTTC. The chain recombines TRBV25-1 with TRBJ2-7; 8 nucleotides align to TRBD2. The CDR3 covers 14 residues. J lost 1 base, V lost 10 bases, and 9 bases had no gene match. In germline, CDR1 is MGHDK, CDR2 SYGVNS.

This clonotype was seen only a few times. V usage is TRBV7-2 and J usage is TRBJ2-1; possible D gene TRBD1, 5 bases. Between the trimmed V and J ends, which lost 1 base and 6 bases, there was a span of 10 bases. CDR1 and CDR2 from the germline V gene are SGHTA and FQGNSA. CDR3 length: 14 residues. The CDR3 loop reads CASSLVTGSNEQFF. CDR3 coding DNA: TGTGCCAGCAGCTTAGTCACAGGATCCAATGAGCAGTTCTTC.

This clonotype has just a few counts. CDR3 nucleotides: TGTGCCAGCAGTGACAGTACGCAGTATTTT. This encodes CASSDSTQYF. The J gene is TRBJ2-3, the V gene TRBV25-1; the D is unclear. V lost 3 bases, J lost 8 bases, and 3 bases lay in between. CDR3 length equals 10 residues. The germline V gene has CDR1 MGHDK and CDR2 SYGVNS. The entire variable domain, with the rest obtained from reference TRBV25-1 and TRBJ2-3, is as follows: EADIYQTPRYLVIGTGKKITLECSQTMGHDKMYWYQQDPGMELHLIHYSYGVNSTEKGDLSSESTVSRIRTEHFPLTLESARPSHTSQYLCASSDSTQYFGPGTRLTVL.

Here the CDR3 reads CASSLSDRGDDEQYF. The CDR3 nucleotides read TGTGCCAGCAGCTTATCAGACAGGGGGGATGACGAGCAGTACTTC. The gene calls are TRBV7-9 and TRBJ2-7, with 9 bases identical to TRBD1. The CDR3 runs to 15 residues. V lost 2 bases to trimming and J lost 5 bases; unmatched junction nucleotides: 7. The germline CDR1 and CDR2 sequences are SEHNR and FQNEAQ (reference sequence).

The gene calls are TRBV6-1 and TRBJ2-1; 11 nucleotides line up with TRBD2. The length of the CDR3 is 14 residues. The J segment lost 4 bases and the V segment lost 8 bases, leaving 4 bases of the junction unmatched. In germline, CDR1 is MNHNS, CDR2 SASEGT. As DNA, the CDR3 is TGTGCCAGCGGATCTAGCGGGGGGTACAATGAGCAGTTCTTC. The encoded protein is CASGSSGGYNEQFF.

The CDR3: CSVELGHNYNEQFF. The CDR3 region has the DNA TGCAGCGTTGAATTGGGCCATAACTACAATGAGCAGTTCTTC. This chain links TRBV29-1 with TRBJ2-1, with no clear D. This CDR3 region has 14 residues. V lost 2 bases, J lost 3 bases, and 11 bases lay in between. Germline V lookup: CDR1 SQVTM, CDR2 ANQGSEA.

Many counts were recorded for this clonotype. This chain uses TRBV4-3 with TRBJ2-7; D might be TRBD1 or TRBD2, each matching 5 bases. The V gene's germline CDR1 is LGHNA and CDR2 YSLEER. V lost 1 base and J 2 bases, leaving 12 bases between the germline ends. The CDR3 runs to 15 residues. The DNA of the CDR3 is TGCGCCAGCAGCCAAGGGAACGGGGACCCCTACGAGCAGTACTTC. This encodes CASSQGNGDPYEQYF.

The chain employs TRBV12-3 or TRBV12-4 and TRBJ2-1; 8 bases line up with TRBD2. V dropped 3 bases and J dropped 7; count of bases not matched to a gene: 8. The CDR3 covers 15 residues. Here the CDR3 DNA reads TGTGCCAGCAGTTTCCCACTAGCGGAAGAGAATGAGCAGTTCTTC. Encoded protein: CASSFPLAEENEQFF.

This clonotype was detected only a few times. The rearrangement links TRBV29-1 to TRBJ1-2; D is ambiguous. Germline CDR1 SQVTM, CDR2 ANQGSEA. This CDR3 has 15 residues. The V end lost 0 bases, the J end lost 7 bases, and 18 bases lay between the germline ends. The DNA for the CDR3 is TGCAGCGTTGAAGACAACATTCACGGGCCGGGTGGCTACACCTTC. Encoded protein: CSVEDNIHGPGGYTF.

The genes are TRBV5-1 and TRBJ2-7, with 14 nucleotides matching TRBD2. Germline lookup yields CDR1 SGHRS and CDR2 YFSETQ. The CDR3 covers 15 residues. V lost 4 bases and J lost 6; bases outside the gene matches: 6. This chain's CDR3 is CASSTGLAGVIEQYF. Here the CDR3 DNA reads TGCGCCAGCAGCACGGGACTAGCGGGAGTGATCGAGCAGTACTTC. Combining the CDR3 with reference TRBV5-1 and TRBJ2-7 gives the whole variable domain KAGVTQTPRYLIKTRGQQVTLSCSPISGHRSVSWYQQTPGQGLQFLFEYFSETQRNKGNFPGRFSGRQFSNSRSEMNVSTLELGDSALYLCASSTGLAGVIEQYFGPGTRLTVT.

This clonotype showed up just a few times. The chain carries TRBV7-9 and TRBJ2-5; D gene uncertain. Trimming took 5 bases from V and 0 from J, leaving 13 bases between them. Per germline, CDR1 SEHNR and CDR2 FQNEAQ (reference sequence). CDR3 length: 15 residues. CDR3 DNA: TGTGCCAGCAGCCGATCCGGTGATTACCAAGAGACCCAGTACTTC. Residues: CASSRSGDYQETQYF.

Worth noting for this clonotype: The junction does not match germline at one end; this may be a read error. The rearrangement joins TRBV4-1 to TRBJ2-1; 8 bases map to TRBD2. The CDR3 has 18 amino acids. Germline V lookup: CDR1 MGHRA, CDR2 YSYEKL. Written as DNA, the CDR3 is TGCGCCAGCACCCAAGTACAGCGGGAGCAGCCCCCCTACAATGAGCAGTTCTTC. Its protein product is CASTQVQREQPPYNEQFF.

This clonotype was observed a single time. The chain joins TRBV7-3 to TRBJ2-6; D is undetermined. Trimming shortened V by 5 bases and J by 6 bases, and 11 bases separated the two germline ends. CDR1 and CDR2 (germline): SGHTA, FQGTGA. The CDR3 spans 14 residues. DNA of the CDR3: TGTGCCAGCAGCCCCGACTCAGAGGCCAACGTCCTGACTTTC. It is translated as CASSPDSEANVLTF.

This chain links TRBV28 with TRBJ1-4; no firm D call. CDR1 is MDHEN and CDR2 is SYDVKM in the germline V gene. V was cut by 8 bases and J by 7 bases, with 14 bases left in between. This CDR3 contains 13 residues. The CDR3 DNA sequence: TGTGCCAGCCGTCGGCCTGCAGTTGAAAAACTGTTTTTT. Encoded protein: CASRRPAVEKLFF.

J is TRBJ1-1 and V is TRBV6-1; 7 bases match TRBD1. Trimming took 6 bases from V and 1 from J; bases not matched to a gene: 11. The CDR3 has 16 residues. Germline loops: CDR1 MNHNS, CDR2 SASEGT. The CDR3 DNA follows: TGTGCCAGCAGAAACCCACACAGGGGCGAGAACACTGAAGCTTTCTTT. It encodes CASRNPHRGENTEAFF.

This clonotype was detected many times. The V gene is TRBV5-1, the J gene TRBJ2-1; 13 bases line up with TRBD2. The CDR3 extends over 17 amino acids. With 4 bases clipped from V and 2 bases from J, the junction kept 6 bases outside the gene matches. From germline, CDR1 is SGHRS and CDR2 YFSETQ. As DNA, the CDR3 is TGCGCCAGCAGCCAGGGACTAGCGGGACCAACCTACAATGAGCAGTTCTTC. This sequence encodes CASSQGLAGPTYNEQFF.